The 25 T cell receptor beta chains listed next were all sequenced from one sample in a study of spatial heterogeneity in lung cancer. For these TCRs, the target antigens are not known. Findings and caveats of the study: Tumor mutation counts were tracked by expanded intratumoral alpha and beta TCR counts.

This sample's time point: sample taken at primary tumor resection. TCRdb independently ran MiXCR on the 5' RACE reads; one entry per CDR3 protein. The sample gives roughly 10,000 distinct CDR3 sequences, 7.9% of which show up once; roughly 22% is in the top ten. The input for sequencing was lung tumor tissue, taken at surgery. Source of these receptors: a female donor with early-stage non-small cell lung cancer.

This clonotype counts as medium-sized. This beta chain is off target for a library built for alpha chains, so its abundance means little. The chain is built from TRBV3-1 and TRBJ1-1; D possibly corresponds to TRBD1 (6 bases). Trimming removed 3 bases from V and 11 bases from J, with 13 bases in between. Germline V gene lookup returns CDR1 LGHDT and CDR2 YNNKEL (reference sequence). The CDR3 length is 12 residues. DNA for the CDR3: TGTGCCAGCAGCCAGGAACAGGGTGGCGCTTTCTTT. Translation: CASSQEQGGAFF.

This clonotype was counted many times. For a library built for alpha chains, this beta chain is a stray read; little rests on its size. The CDR3 region is CASSLGGGGRGTDTQYF. Written as DNA, the CDR3 is TGTGCCAGCAGTTTAGGTGGAGGGGGGAGAGGCACAGATACGCAGTATTTT. V and J are TRBV27 and TRBJ2-3; D possibly uses TRBD1 or TRBD2 (6 bases each). The V end was cut by 2 bases, the J end by 1 base, with 16 bases between. The germline V gene has CDR1 MNHEY and CDR2 SMNVEV (reference sequence). The CDR3 consists of 17 residues.

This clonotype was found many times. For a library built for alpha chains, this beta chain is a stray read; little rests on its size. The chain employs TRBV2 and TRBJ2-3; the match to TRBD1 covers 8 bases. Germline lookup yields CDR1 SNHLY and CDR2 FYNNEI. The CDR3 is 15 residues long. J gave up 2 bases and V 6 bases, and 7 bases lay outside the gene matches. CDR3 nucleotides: TGTGCCAGCAGCCGGGACAGGATTCACACAGATACGCAGTATTTT. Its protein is CASSRDRIHTDTQYF.

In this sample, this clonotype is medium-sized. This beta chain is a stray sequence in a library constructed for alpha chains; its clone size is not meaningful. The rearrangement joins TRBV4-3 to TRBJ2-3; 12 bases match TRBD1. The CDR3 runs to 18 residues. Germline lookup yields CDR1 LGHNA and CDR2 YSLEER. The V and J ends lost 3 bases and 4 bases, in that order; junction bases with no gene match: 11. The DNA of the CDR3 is TGCGCCAGCAGCCAGCTATACGGGACAGGGGGCGAGGCAGATACGCAGTATTTT. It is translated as CASSQLYGTGGEADTQYF.

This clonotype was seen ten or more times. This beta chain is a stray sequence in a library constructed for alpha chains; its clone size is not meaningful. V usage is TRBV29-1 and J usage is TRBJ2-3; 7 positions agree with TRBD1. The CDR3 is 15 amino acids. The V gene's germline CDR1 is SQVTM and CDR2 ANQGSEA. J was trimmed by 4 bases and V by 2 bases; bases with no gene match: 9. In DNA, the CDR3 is TGCAGCGTTGAACGGGACAGTGGGGCAGCAGATACGCAGTATTTT. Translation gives CSVERDSGAADTQYF.

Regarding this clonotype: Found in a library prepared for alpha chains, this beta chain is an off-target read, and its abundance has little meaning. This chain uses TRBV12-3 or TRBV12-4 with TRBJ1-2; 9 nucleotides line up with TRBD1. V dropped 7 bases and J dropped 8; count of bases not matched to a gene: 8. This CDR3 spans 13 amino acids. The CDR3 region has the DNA TGTGCCAGCAATCCGGGACAGGGTTTAGGCTACACCTTC. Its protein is CASNPGQGLGYTF.

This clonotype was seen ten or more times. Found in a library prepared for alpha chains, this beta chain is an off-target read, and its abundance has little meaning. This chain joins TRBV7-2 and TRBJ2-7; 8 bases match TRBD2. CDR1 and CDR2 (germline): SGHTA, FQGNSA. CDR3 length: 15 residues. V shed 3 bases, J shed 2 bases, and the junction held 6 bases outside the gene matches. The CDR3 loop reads CASSLGAGAAYEQYF. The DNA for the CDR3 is TGTGCCAGCAGCTTGGGAGCGGGGGCCGCCTACGAGCAGTACTTC. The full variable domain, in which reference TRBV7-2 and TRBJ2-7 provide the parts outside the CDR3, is GAGVSQSPSNKVTEKGKDVELRCDPISGHTALYWYRQSLGQGLEFLIYFQGNSAPDKSGLPSDRFSAERTGGSVSTLTIQRTQQEDSAVYLCASSLGAGAAYEQYFGPGTRLTVT.

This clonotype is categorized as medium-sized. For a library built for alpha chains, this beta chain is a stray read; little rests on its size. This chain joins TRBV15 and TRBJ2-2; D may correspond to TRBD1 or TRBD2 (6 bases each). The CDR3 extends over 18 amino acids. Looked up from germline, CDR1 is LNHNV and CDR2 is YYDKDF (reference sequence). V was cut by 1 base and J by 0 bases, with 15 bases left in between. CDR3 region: CATSRGRSGGPNTGELFF. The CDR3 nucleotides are TGTGCCACCAGCAGAGGCAGATCTGGGGGGCCGAACACCGGGGAGCTGTTTTTT.

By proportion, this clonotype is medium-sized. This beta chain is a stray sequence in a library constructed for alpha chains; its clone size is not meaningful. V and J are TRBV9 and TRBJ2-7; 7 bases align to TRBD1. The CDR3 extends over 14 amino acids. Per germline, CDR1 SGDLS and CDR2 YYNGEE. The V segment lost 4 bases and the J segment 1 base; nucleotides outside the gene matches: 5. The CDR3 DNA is TGTGCCAGCAGCCCCAAGGGACAGTCCTACGAGCAGTACTTC. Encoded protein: CASSPKGQSYEQYF.

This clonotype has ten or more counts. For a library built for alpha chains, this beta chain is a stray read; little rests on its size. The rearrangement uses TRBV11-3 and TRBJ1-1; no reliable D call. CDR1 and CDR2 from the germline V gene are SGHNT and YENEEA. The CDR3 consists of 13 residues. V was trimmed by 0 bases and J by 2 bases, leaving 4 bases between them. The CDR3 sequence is CASSLDENTEAFF. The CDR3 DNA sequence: TGTGCCAGCAGCTTAGATGAAAACACTGAAGCTTTCTTT.

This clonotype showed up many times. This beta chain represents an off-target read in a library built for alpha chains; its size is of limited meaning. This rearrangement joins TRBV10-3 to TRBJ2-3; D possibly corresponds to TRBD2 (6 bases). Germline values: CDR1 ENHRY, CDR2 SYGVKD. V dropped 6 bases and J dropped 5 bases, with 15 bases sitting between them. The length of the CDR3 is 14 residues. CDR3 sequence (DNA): TGTGCCATCAGCCGGGACTCGGGCAAAGATACGCAGTATTTT. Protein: CAISRDSGKDTQYF.

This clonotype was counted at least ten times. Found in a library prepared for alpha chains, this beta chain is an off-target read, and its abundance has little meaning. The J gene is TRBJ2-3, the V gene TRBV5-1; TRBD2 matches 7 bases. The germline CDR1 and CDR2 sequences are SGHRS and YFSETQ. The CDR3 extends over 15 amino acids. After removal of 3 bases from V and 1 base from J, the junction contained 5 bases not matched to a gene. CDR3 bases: TGCGCCAGCAGCTCGGGGGGAGTGGGCACAGATACGCAGTATTTT. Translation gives CASSSGGVGTDTQYF.

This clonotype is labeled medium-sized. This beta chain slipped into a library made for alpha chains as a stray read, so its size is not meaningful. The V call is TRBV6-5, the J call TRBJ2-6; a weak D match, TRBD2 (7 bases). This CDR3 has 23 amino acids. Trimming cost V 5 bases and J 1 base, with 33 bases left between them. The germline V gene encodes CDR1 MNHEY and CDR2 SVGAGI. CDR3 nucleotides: TGTGCCAGCAGTACCTCCCGGGGGGCAGGCCCCGAAAGTGGGAGATCTGGGGCCAACGTCCTGACTTTC. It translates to CASSTSRGAGPESGRSGANVLTF.

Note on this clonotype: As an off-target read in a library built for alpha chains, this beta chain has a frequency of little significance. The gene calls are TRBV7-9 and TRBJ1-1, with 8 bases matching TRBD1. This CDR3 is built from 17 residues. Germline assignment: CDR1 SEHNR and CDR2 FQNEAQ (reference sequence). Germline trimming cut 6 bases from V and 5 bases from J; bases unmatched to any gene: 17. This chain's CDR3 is CASRPRQGSLGETEAFF. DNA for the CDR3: TGTGCCAGCAGACCGAGACAGGGGTCGCTGGGGGAGACTGAAGCTTTCTTT.

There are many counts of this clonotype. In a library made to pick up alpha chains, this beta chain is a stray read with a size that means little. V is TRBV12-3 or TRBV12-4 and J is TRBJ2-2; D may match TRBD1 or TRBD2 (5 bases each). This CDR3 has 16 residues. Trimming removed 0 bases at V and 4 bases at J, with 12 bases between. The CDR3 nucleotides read TGTGCCAGCAGTTTAGCGCTGAGTGGGGGCACCGGGGAGCTGTTTTTT. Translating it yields CASSLALSGGTGELFF.

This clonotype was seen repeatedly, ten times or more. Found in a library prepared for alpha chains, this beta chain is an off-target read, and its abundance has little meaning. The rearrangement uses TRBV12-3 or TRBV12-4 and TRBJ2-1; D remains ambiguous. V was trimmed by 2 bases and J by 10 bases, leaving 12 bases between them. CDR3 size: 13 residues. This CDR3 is CASSLMEGKEQFF. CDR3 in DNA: TGTGCCAGCAGTTTAATGGAAGGAAAAGAGCAGTTCTTC.

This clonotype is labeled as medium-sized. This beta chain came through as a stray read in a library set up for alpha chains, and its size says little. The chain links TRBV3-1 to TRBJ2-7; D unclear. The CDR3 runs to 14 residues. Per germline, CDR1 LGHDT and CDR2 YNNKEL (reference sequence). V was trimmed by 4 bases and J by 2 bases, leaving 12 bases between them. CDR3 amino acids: CASSLSAETYEQYF. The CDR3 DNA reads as TGTGCCAGCAGCCTGTCGGCCGAAACCTACGAGCAGTACTTC.

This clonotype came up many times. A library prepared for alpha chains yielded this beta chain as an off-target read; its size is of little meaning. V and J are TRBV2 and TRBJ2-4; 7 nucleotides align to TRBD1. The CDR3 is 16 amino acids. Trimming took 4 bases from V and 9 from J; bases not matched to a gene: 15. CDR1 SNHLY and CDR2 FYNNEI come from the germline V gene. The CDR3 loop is CASSVSGTVRFGIQYF. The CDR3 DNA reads TGTGCCAGCAGTGTATCTGGGACAGTGAGGTTCGGCATTCAGTACTTC.

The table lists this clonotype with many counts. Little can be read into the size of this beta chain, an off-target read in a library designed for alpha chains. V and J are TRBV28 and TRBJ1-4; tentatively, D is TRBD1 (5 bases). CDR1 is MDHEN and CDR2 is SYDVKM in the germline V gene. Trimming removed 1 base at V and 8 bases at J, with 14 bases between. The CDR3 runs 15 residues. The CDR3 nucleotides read TGTGCCAGCAGTTTATCAGGCCAGGGAAGAGAAAAACTGTTTTTT. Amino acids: CASSLSGQGREKLFF.

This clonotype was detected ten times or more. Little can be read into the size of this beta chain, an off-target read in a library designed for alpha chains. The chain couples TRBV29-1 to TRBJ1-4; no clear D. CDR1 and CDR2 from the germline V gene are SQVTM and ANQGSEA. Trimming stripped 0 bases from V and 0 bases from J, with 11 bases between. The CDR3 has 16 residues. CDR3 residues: CSVEDRRDATNEKLFF. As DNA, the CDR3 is TGCAGCGTTGAAGACAGACGAGATGCAACTAATGAAAAACTGTTTTTT.

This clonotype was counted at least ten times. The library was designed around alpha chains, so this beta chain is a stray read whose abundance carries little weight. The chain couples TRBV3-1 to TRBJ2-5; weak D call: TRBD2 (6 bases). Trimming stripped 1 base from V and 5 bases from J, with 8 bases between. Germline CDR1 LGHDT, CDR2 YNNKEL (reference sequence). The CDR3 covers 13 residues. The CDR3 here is CASSQGGVETQYF. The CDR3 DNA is TGTGCCAGCAGCCAAGGGGGGGTCGAGACCCAGTACTTC.

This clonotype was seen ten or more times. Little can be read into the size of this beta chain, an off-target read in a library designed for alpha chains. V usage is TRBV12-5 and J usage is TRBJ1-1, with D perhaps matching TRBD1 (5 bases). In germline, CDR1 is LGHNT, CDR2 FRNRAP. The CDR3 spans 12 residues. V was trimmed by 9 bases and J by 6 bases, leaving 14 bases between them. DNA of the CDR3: TGTGCTAGCGGTACAGGATTATCTGAAGCTTTCTTT. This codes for CASGTGLSEAFF. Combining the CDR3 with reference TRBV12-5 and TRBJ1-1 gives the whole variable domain DARVTQTPRHKVTEMGQEVTMRCQPILGHNTVFWYRQTMMQGLELLAYFRNRAPLDDSGMPKDRFSAEMPDATLATLKIQPSEPRDSAVYFCASGTGLSEAFFGQGTRLTVV.

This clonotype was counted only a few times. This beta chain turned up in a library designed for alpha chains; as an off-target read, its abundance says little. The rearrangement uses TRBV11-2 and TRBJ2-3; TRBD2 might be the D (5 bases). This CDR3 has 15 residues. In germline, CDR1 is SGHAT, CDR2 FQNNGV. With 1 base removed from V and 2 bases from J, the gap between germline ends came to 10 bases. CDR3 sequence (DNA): TGTGCCAGCAGCTTAGGGACTGACATCACAGATACGCAGTATTTT. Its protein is CASSLGTDITDTQYF.

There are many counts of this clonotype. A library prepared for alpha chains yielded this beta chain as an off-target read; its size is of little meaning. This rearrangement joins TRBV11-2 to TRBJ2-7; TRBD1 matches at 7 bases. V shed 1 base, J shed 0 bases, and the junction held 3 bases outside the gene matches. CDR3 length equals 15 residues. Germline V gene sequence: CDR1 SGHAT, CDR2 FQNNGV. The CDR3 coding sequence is TGTGCCAGCAGCTTAGGGGACAGCAGCTCCTACGAGCAGTACTTC. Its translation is CASSLGDSSSYEQYF.

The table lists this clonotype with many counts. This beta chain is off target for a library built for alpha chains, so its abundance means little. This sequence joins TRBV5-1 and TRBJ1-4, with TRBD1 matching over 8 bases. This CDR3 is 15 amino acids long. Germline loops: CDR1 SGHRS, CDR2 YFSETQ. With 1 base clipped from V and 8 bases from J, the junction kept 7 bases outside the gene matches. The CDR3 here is CASSLLTGVEEKLFF. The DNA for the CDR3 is TGCGCCAGCAGCTTGTTGACAGGGGTGGAAGAAAAACTGTTTTTT.